This T cell receptor beta chain came from a study (dated by TCRdb to the mid-2010s). For context, the study as a whole: The study set out to test whether tumor-infiltrating Tregs in breast cancer get recruited from blood Tregs or are instead converted in situ from other CD4+ T cell subsets. Study-wide findings and limitations: Tumor-infiltrating Treg TCR alpha and beta sequences overlapped most with tumor naive CD4+ T cells, then with blood naive CD4+ T cells. Rather than covering whole repertoires, validation in the larger cohort was restricted to a single TCR beta V-J rearrangement. The TCR gene usage of tumor memory CD4+ T cells clustered together with blood and lymph node memory CD4+ cells and with lymph node naive CD4+ cells.

The CDR3 has 15 amino acids, counting both end residues. Full-length TCR variable regions were amplified by 5' RACE PCR with constant-region reverse primers, followed by semi-nested PCR with Nested Universal Primer A. Using the ReliaPrep RNA Cell Miniprep System, total RNA was extracted, and the SMARTer RACE 5'/3' Kit was then used to reverse transcribe the RNA into 5'RACE-ready cDNA. Full-length TCR alpha and beta libraries were barcoded with multiplex adaptors and sequenced on an Illumina MiSeq. Per the authors' processing: For each of nine subset-tissue groups, sequencing data from the five patients were combined, and the groups were compared by unsupervised clustering of TCR gene usage. Repertoire similarity was calculated with the Morisita-Horn index, weighting shared sequences by their contribution to each repertoire. The raw public reads went through TCRdb reprocessing: fastp at Q25, MiXCR clone calling, in-frame beta chains kept. Here each entry gathers all rows of one CDR3 protein and keeps the most common genes and DNA. It is TCRdb's table, rather than the study itself, that gives the V and J calls and clone size. In all, the sample holds 8,000 to 10,000 distinct CDR3 sequences, and around a quarter of those were seen once. Of the sample, under 5.5% falls within the top ten clones.

Comment on this clonotype: Its antigen has not been determined. Because it lacks the conserved phenylalanine or tryptophan at the end, this CDR3 is likely a read error. The DNA is omitted, as the CDR3 cannot be located on it reliably, and the CDR3 follows TCRdb's listing.

Naive CD4+ T cells were purified with the Miltenyi Naive CD4+ T Cell Isolation kit, with Tregs depleted using CD25 microbeads. Tregs, naive and memory CD4+ T cells from tumor, blood and ipsilateral draining lymph nodes of about 5 breast cancer patients underwent full-length TCR alpha and beta sequencing. Tumor tissue and lymph nodes from ipsilateral axillary dissection were perfused with PBS, minced and digested with collagenase I and hyaluronidase. Ficoll density gradient centrifugation was used to isolate mononuclear cells from lymph nodes or from 50 to 55 ml of peripheral blood. A purity exceeding 90% was confirmed by FACS for the sorted cell populations.

This receptor was taken from a female donor with breast cancer. The chain links TRBV12-3 or TRBV12-4 with TRBJ1-3. Sequencing was done on a sample of naive CD4+ T cells sorted from a lymph node. The cell subset or site label corresponds to: naive CD4+ T cells, CD4+CD45RA+CD25-. The CDR3 corresponds to CASSRGGRPGNTTYI.